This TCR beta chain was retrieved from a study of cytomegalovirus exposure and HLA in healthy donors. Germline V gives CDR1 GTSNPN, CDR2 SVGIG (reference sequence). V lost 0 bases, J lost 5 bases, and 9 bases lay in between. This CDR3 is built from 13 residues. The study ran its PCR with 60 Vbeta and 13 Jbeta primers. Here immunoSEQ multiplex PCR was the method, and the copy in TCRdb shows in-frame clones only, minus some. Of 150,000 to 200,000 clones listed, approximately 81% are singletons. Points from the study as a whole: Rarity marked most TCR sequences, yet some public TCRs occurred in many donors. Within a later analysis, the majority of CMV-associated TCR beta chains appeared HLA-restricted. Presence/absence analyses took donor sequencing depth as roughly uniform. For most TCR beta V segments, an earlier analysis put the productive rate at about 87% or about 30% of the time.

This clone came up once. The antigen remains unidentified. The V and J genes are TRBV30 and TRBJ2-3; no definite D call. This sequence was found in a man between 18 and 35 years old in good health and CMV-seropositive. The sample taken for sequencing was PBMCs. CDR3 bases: TGTGCCTGGAGTGTAAAGTCCGGAGATACGCAGTATTTT. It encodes CAWSVKSGDTQYF.